This passage covers 30 T cell receptor beta chains from one sample sequenced in a study of blood T cell repertoires in COVID-19. Libraries were prepared by immunoSEQ multiplex PCR; TCRdb keeps only in-frame clonotypes and omits some of them. The repertoire has some 150,000 clones, roughly nine tenths of them found once; the top ten carry about 1.6%. Specimen: peripheral blood. The source of these receptors is a human donor in a cohort sampled during active COVID-19.

J is TRBJ1-5 and V is TRBV27, with D uncertain. CDR3 length equals 15 residues. The germline CDR1 and CDR2 sequences are MNHEY and SMNVEV (reference sequence). Trimming pared 2 bases from V and 0 bases from J, leaving 8 bases between. The CDR3 sequence is CASSLSRYSNQPQHF. CDR3 nucleotides: TGTGCCAGCAGTTTAAGTCGGTATAGCAATCAGCCCCAGCATTTT.

This chain uses TRBV6-5 with TRBJ2-3; 12 bases align to TRBD2. CDR3 length: 15 amino acids. The V and J ends lost 6 bases and 6 bases, in that order; junction bases with no gene match: 7. Per germline, CDR1 MNHEY and CDR2 SVGAGI. CDR3 sequence: CASRDTSGGMDTQYF. The CDR3 nucleotides are TGTGCCAGCAGGGACACTAGCGGGGGGATGGATACGCAGTATTTT.

The chain joins TRBV12-3 or TRBV12-4 to TRBJ2-5; D gene ambiguous. The length of the CDR3 is 11 residues. The V end lost 3 bases, the J end lost 7 bases, and 6 bases lay between the germline ends. The CDR3, as DNA: TGTGCCAGCAGTTTTGGGCCGACCCAGTACTTC. Amino acids: CASSFGPTQYF.

The chain employs TRBV27 and TRBJ2-2; perhaps TRBD1 as D (5 bases). Germline CDR1 and CDR2: MNHEY and SMNVEV (reference sequence). The CDR3 totals 18 residues. The V end lost 2 bases, the J end lost 4 bases, and 20 bases lay between the germline ends. The CDR3 spells CASSLRGSGNKGTGELFF. For the CDR3, the DNA is TGTGCCAGCAGTTTAAGGGGATCAGGGAATAAGGGCACCGGGGAGCTGTTTTTT.

V is TRBV14 and J is TRBJ2-1; D is unresolved. The length of the CDR3 is 15 residues. V was pared by 1 base and J by 3 bases, with 10 bases between. Germline V CDR1 and CDR2: SGHDN, FVKESK. CDR3 bases: TGTGCCAGCAGCCAAGGTTGGAGTCGCTACAATGAGCAGTTCTTC. This encodes CASSQGWSRYNEQFF.

V gene TRBV3-1 (or the pseudogene TRBV3-2) combines with J gene TRBJ2-1; the D gene is possibly TRBD2 (5 bases). Trimming took off 0 bases at V and 7 bases at J, with 16 bases between the two ends. This CDR3 is 16 amino acids long. Germline lookup yields CDR1 LGHDT and CDR2 YNNKEL (reference sequence). CDR3 region: CASSQDLAAGMNEQFF. The CDR3 DNA reads TGTGCCAGCAGCCAAGATCTGGCGGCGGGTATGAATGAGCAGTTCTTC.

This chain links TRBV27 with TRBJ2-1, with 11 bases lining up with TRBD1. The germline V gene encodes CDR1 MNHEY and CDR2 SMNVEV (reference sequence). The junction had 7 bases not matched to a gene; V was cut back by 6 bases and J by 3 bases. The CDR3 has 16 residues. The CDR3 protein is CASREPGTGGYNEQFF. CDR3 in DNA: TGTGCCAGCAGAGAGCCCGGGACAGGGGGCTACAATGAGCAGTTCTTC.

This clone was seen a single time. This chain links TRBV18 with TRBJ1-5, with D unresolved. This CDR3 contains 14 residues. Trimming cost V 0 bases and J 4 bases, with 7 bases left between them. Germline CDR1 KGHSH, CDR2 LQKENI. CDR3 DNA sequence: TGTGCCAGCTCACCACCCGGGAGTAATCAGCCCCAGCATTTT. This gives the protein CASSPPGSNQPQHF. The entire variable domain, with the rest obtained from reference TRBV18 and TRBJ1-5, is as follows: NAGVMQNPRHLVRRRGQEARLRCSPMKGHSHVYWYRQLPEEGLKFMVYLQKENIIDESGMPKERFSAEFPKEGPSILRIQQVVRGDSAAYFCASSPPGSNQPQHFGDGTRLSIL.

The rearrangement joins TRBV4-3 to TRBJ2-6; D remains ambiguous. V lost 4 bases to trimming and J lost 0 bases, with 10 bases between them. In germline, CDR1 is LGHNA, CDR2 YSLEER. This CDR3 has 16 amino acids. The CDR3, as DNA: TGCGCCAGCAGCCCGCTGACAAACTCTGGGGCCAACGTCCTGACTTTC. It is translated as CASSPLTNSGANVLTF.

The genes are TRBV3-1 (or the pseudogene TRBV3-2) and TRBJ1-2; D is perhaps TRBD1 (5 bases). The CDR3 is 14 amino acids. V was trimmed by 1 base and J by 1 base, leaving 7 bases between them. CDR1 LGHDT and CDR2 YNNKEL come from the germline V gene (reference sequence). This CDR3 reads CASSQGGDNYGYTF. In DNA form, the CDR3 reads TGTGCCAGCAGCCAAGGGGGGGATAACTATGGCTACACCTTC.

The chain uses TRBV7-6 and TRBJ2-2; 9 bases map to TRBD2. V shed 6 bases and J 6 bases; nucleotides not matched to a gene: 8. Germline values: CDR1 SGHVS, CDR2 FNYEAQ. The CDR3 sequence is 15 residues long. As DNA, the CDR3 is TGTGCCAGCAGGGTTCGCGGGGGGGCTCCCGGGGAGCTGTTTTTT. Translating gives CASRVRGGAPGELFF.

This chain uses TRBV7-8 with TRBJ2-2, with 9 positions matching TRBD2. This CDR3 is 18 amino acids long. The trim removed 1 base at V and 5 bases at J, leaving 11 bases unmatched. Germline CDR1 SGHVS, CDR2 FQNEAQ. The CDR3: CASSLGGTLAGFTGELFF. The CDR3 bases are TGTGCCAGCAGCTTAGGTGGTACGCTAGCGGGATTTACCGGGGAGCTGTTTTTT. The full variable domain, its missing parts supplied by reference TRBV7-8 and TRBJ2-2, is GAGVSQSPRYKVAKRGQDVALRCDPISGHVSLFWYQQALGQGPEFLTYFQNEAQLDKSGLPSDRFFAERPEGSVSTLKIQRTQQEDSAVYLCASSLGGTLAGFTGELFFGEGSRLTVL.

The chain couples TRBV6-6 to TRBJ2-1; 7 bases line up with TRBD2. Trimming at V came to 8 bases and at J to 6 bases, leaving 4 bases not matched to a gene. CDR3 size: 12 residues. CDR1 is MNHNY, CDR2 SVGAGI, per germline (reference sequence). CDR3 residues: CASGEGRNEQFF. The CDR3 coding sequence is TGTGCCAGCGGGGAGGGGCGCAATGAGCAGTTCTTC.

The chain carries TRBV5-6 and TRBJ2-7; D call uncertain. This CDR3 spans 11 amino acids. CDR1 SGHDT and CDR2 YYEEEE come from the germline V gene. V lost 2 bases and J 6 bases, leaving 6 bases between the germline ends. Written as DNA, the CDR3 is TGTGCCAGCAGCTTTAGTGGCGAGCAGTACTTC. As protein: CASSFSGEQYF.

The chain links TRBV2 to TRBJ2-5; D might be TRBD2 (6 bases). CDR3 length: 14 residues. The germline V gene encodes CDR1 SNHLY and CDR2 FYNNEI. V was shortened by 7 bases and J by 2 bases, with 14 bases between the two germline ends. CDR3 loop: CASNGLNQQETQYF. The CDR3 DNA follows: TGTGCCAGCAACGGACTAAACCAACAAGAGACCCAGTACTTC.

The CDR3 loop is CASSIKGPQETQYF. For the CDR3, the DNA is TGTGCCAGTAGTATAAAGGGGCCCCAAGAGACCCAGTACTTC. The J gene is TRBJ2-5, the V gene TRBV19; D may be TRBD1 (5 bases). V lost 2 bases, J lost 1 base, and 8 bases lay in between. The CDR3 covers 14 residues. Per germline, CDR1 LNHDA and CDR2 SQIVND (reference sequence).

The rearrangement joins TRBV11-1 to TRBJ2-5, with 10 nucleotides matching TRBD1. Losses at the gene ends were 6 bases for V and 3 bases for J; bases not matched to a gene: 7. The germline CDR1 and CDR2 sequences are SGHAT and FQDESV (reference sequence). This CDR3 has 15 amino acids. The CDR3 region is CASRDRDRGKETQYF. The CDR3 nucleotides are TGTGCCAGCAGAGACCGGGACAGGGGCAAAGAGACCCAGTACTTC.

This clone was picked up a small number of times. V gene TRBV7-9 combines with J gene TRBJ1-2; D gene unclear. V was cut by 5 bases and J by 4 bases, with 17 bases left in between. The CDR3 contains 15 residues. Per the germline V gene, CDR1 is SEHNR and CDR2 is FQNEAQ (reference sequence). Here the CDR3 reads CASSGREELSYGYTF. In DNA form, the CDR3 reads TGTGCCAGCAGCGGCCGGGAAGAACTTTCCTATGGCTACACCTTC.

The V call is TRBV19, the J call TRBJ1-6; D call uncertain. Looked up from germline, CDR1 is LNHDA and CDR2 is SQIVND (reference sequence). This CDR3 contains 15 residues. Trimming took 5 bases from V and 5 from J, leaving 13 bases between them. The CDR3 DNA is TGTGCCAGTAGTCGCGGGCCAAGCGATAATTCACCCCTCCACTTT. Its protein is CASSRGPSDNSPLHF.

The rearrangement links TRBV2 to TRBJ2-4; weak D call: TRBD2 (7 bases). Trimming stripped 3 bases from V and 6 bases from J, with 15 bases between. The CDR3 sequence is 15 residues long. Germline values: CDR1 SNHLY, CDR2 FYNNEI. CDR3 in DNA: TGTGCCAGCAGTGATGAGGGGGGGGTTGGAAACATTCAGTACTTC. Amino acid sequence: CASSDEGGVGNIQYF.

The gene calls are TRBV30 and TRBJ2-7; D is undetermined. The CDR3 consists of 13 residues. Germline assignment: CDR1 GTSNPN and CDR2 SVGIG (reference sequence). V lost 0 bases to trimming and J lost 6 bases, with 12 bases between them. CDR3 DNA: TGTGCCTGGAGTGTACCAGAGGTGGGCGAGCAGTACTTC. It is translated as CAWSVPEVGEQYF.

The chain's CDR3 is CASSKTGGFGYTF. In nucleotides, the CDR3 is TGCGCCAGCAGCAAAACAGGGGGCTTTGGCTACACCTTC. The gene calls are TRBV10-1 and TRBJ1-2; 9 nucleotides line up with TRBD1. The germline CDR1 and CDR2 sequences are WNHNN and SYGVQD (reference sequence). This CDR3 has 13 residues. After removal of 6 bases from V and 7 bases from J, the junction contained 6 bases not matched to a gene.

This clone turned up a few times. V gene TRBV6-2 or TRBV6-3 combines with J gene TRBJ2-5; TRBD1 matches at 9 bases. Germline CDR1 and CDR2: MNHEY and SVGEGT. The CDR3 is 15 residues long. V was clipped by 2 bases and J by 4 bases; unmatched bases: 5. The CDR3 sequence: CASSYTRQGGETQYF. DNA for the CDR3: TGTGCCAGCAGTTACACCCGACAGGGGGGAGAGACCCAGTACTTC.

V gene TRBV24-1 combines with J gene TRBJ2-1; 9 nucleotides match TRBD2. The V and J ends lost 7 bases and 7 bases, in that order; junction bases with no gene match: 7. The CDR3 has 14 amino acids. CDR1 KGHDR and CDR2 SFDVKD come from the germline V gene. Written as DNA, the CDR3 is TGTGCCACCAGAGGCGGGGGGGCCGTGAATGAGCAGTTCTTC. Encoded protein: CATRGGGAVNEQFF.

About this clone itself: At the DNA level, this CDR3 is encoded by other sequences in the same sample as well. V is TRBV3-1 (or the pseudogene TRBV3-2) and J is TRBJ1-1; D call uncertain. This CDR3 contains 14 residues. The germline V gene has CDR1 LGHDT and CDR2 YNNKEL (reference sequence). With 0 bases removed from V and 1 base from J, the gap between germline ends came to 6 bases. CDR3 amino acids: CASSQDPGNTEAFF. The DNA of the CDR3 is TGTGCCAGCAGCCAAGACCCGGGGAACACTGAAGCTTTCTTT.

This rearrangement joins TRBV5-4 to TRBJ2-3; 9 nucleotides match TRBD2. The trim removed 4 bases at V and 5 bases at J, leaving 8 bases unmatched. The germline V gene has CDR1 SGHNT and CDR2 YYREEE (reference sequence). This CDR3 contains 15 residues. The CDR3 DNA sequence: TGTGCCAGCAGCGAGAGCGGGGGGCTGGGAGATACGCAGTATTTT. Amino acid sequence: CASSESGGLGDTQYF.

The chain links TRBV5-6 to TRBJ2-5, with a tentative D call TRBD2 (6 bases). The CDR3 has 14 residues. V gave up 0 bases and J gave up 8 bases, with 14 bases separating them. The germline gives CDR1 SGHDT, CDR2 YYEEEE. The CDR3 loop reads CASSLVGLRDTQYF. The CDR3 nucleotides are TGTGCCAGCAGCTTGGTCGGACTGCGGGACACCCAGTACTTC.

The chain employs TRBV11-2 and TRBJ2-7; D may be TRBD1 (5 bases). Germline CDR1 reads SGHAT; CDR2 reads FQNNGV. There are 14 residues in the CDR3. V was cut by 6 bases and J by 0 bases, with 12 bases left in between. CDR3 in amino acids: CASRPKTASYEQYF. The CDR3 bases are TGTGCCAGCAGACCAAAGACAGCCTCCTACGAGCAGTACTTC.

The CDR3 reads CASSLYVGVTGPHSPLHF. In nucleotides, the CDR3 is TGTGCCAGCAGTTTATATGTGGGGGTGACAGGGCCCCATTCACCCCTCCACTTT. V usage is TRBV27 and J usage is TRBJ1-6, with 7 nucleotides matching TRBD1. Trimming took 1 base from V and 8 from J; bases not matched to a gene: 14. CDR1 is MNHEY and CDR2 is SMNVEV in the germline V gene (reference sequence). This CDR3 has 18 amino acids.

The CDR3 DNA follows: TGTGCCAGCAGTGAAGGGTTTGCGGGGGGGCGTCGAAATACGCAGTATTTT. It codes for CASSEGFAGGRRNTQYF. The chain carries TRBV6-1 and TRBJ2-3; 9 nucleotides line up with TRBD2. The CDR3 spans 17 residues. From germline, CDR1 is MNHNS and CDR2 SASEGT. V lost 1 base to trimming and J lost 7 bases; unmatched junction nucleotides: 12.